This TCR beta chain emerged from a study of human T cells and chemical hapten exposure. Overall study context: In the sensitization step, 2% DPC was placed on 2 cm by 2 cm of upper inner arm skin. Findings of the study overall: The presence of alopecia in the donors means their immune response may differ from healthy people's.

The time point denotes: patch test 2, 6 weeks after DPC sensitization. The sample's treatment: therapeutic diphenylcyclopropenone sensitization with weekly scalp DPC. This clonotype occurred a few times. Its antigen is unknown. Germline loops: CDR1 ENHRY, CDR2 SYGVKD. Trimming removed 6 bases from V and 2 bases from J; junction bases left unmatched: 6. The CDR3 extends over 14 amino acids. TCRdb itself ran the RACE reads through MiXCR, one entry per CDR3 protein. Here the sample spans fewer than 90,000 distinct CDR3 sequences, around 6.7% being singletons. This clonotype was obtained from a woman in her twenties or thirties with alopecia areata. Some clones in this sample may be carry-over from other donors' samples. The specimen was whole blood, collected in connection with sensitization to the hapten diphenylcyclopropenone (DPC). The chain uses TRBV10-3 and TRBJ2-5; TRBD1 matches at 7 bases. The CDR3 spells CAIRRTGLQETQYF. CDR3 nucleotides: TGTGCCATCAGGAGGACAGGTCTTCAAGAGACCCAGTACTTC.